The 23 T cell receptor beta chains below were found in one sample sequenced in a study of blood T cell repertoires in COVID-19. Data came from immunoSEQ multiplex PCR; TCRdb stores just in-frame clones and leaves some out. The sample lists 30,000 to 40,000 clones; roughly 90% were seen once. The sequenced sample consisted of peripheral blood. Every receptor here comes from a human donor in a cohort sampled during active COVID-19.

The chain is built from TRBV7-2 and TRBJ2-7; D might be TRBD2 (6 bases). Trimming pared 3 bases from V and 0 bases from J, leaving 9 bases between. The CDR3 has 14 residues. Germline CDR1 SGHTA, CDR2 FQGNSA. The CDR3 sequence: CASSLSSDSYEQYF. The DNA of the CDR3 is TGTGCCAGCAGCTTGTCTAGCGACTCCTACGAGCAGTACTTC. The full variable domain, in which reference TRBV7-2 and TRBJ2-7 provide the parts outside the CDR3, is GAGVSQSPSNKVTEKGKDVELRCDPISGHTALYWYRQSLGQGLEFLIYFQGNSAPDKSGLPSDRFSAERTGGSVSTLTIQRTQQEDSAVYLCASSLSSDSYEQYFGPGTRLTVT.

This clone was observed once. The rearrangement uses TRBV3-1 (or the pseudogene TRBV3-2) and TRBJ2-5; 9 bases line up with TRBD1. The CDR3 has 13 amino acids. Trimming at V came to 8 bases and at J to 3 bases, leaving 4 bases not matched to a gene. Germline CDR1 is LGHDT and CDR2 is YNNKEL (reference sequence). The CDR3 loop reads CASHRQGEETQYF. The CDR3 DNA is TGTGCCAGCCATCGACAGGGGGAAGAGACCCAGTACTTC.

The chain links TRBV6-1 to TRBJ1-6; D is perhaps TRBD1 (6 bases). This CDR3 is 16 amino acids long. Germline CDR1 is MNHNS and CDR2 is SASEGT. Trimming stripped 3 bases from V and 6 bases from J, with 15 bases between. CDR3 sequence reads: CASSDGRGNRNSPLHF. DNA of the CDR3: TGTGCCAGCAGTGATGGAAGGGGGAATCGTAATTCACCCCTCCACTTT.

J is TRBJ2-1 and V is TRBV6-5; TRBD2 matches at 8 bases. Germline CDR1 MNHEY, CDR2 SVGAGI. V lost 6 bases and J lost 8; bases outside the gene matches: 12. There are 15 residues in the CDR3. CDR3 in DNA: TGTGCCAGCAGGAGGGAACTAGCGGTGTGGGATGAGCAGTTCTTC. It translates to CASRRELAVWDEQFF.

V usage is TRBV5-1 and J usage is TRBJ1-1; 7 bases agree with TRBD1. The CDR3 is made up of 16 amino acids. CDR1 is SGHRS, CDR2 YFSETQ, per germline. With 3 bases clipped from V and 0 bases from J, the junction kept 8 bases outside the gene matches. CDR3 coding DNA: TGCGCCAGCAGCTCCGGACAGGTCACCATGAACACTGAAGCTTTCTTT. It yields the protein CASSSGQVTMNTEAFF. Looking up the rest from reference TRBV5-1 and TRBJ1-1 gives the full variable domain: KAGVTQTPRYLIKTRGQQVTLSCSPISGHRSVSWYQQTPGQGLQFLFEYFSETQRNKGNFPGRFSGRQFSNSRSEMNVSTLELGDSALYLCASSSGQVTMNTEAFFGQGTRLTVV.

The gene calls are TRBV7-8 and TRBJ1-4; TRBD1 matches 11 bases. Germline V gene sequence: CDR1 SGHVS, CDR2 FQNEAQ. The CDR3 is 16 amino acids. Trimming removed 4 bases from V and 5 bases from J; junction bases left unmatched: 6. CDR3 residues: CASSSLGTGGNEKLFF. CDR3 sequence (DNA): TGTGCCAGCAGCTCCTTAGGGACAGGGGGAAATGAAAAACTGTTTTTT. The complete variable domain, with remaining parts taken from reference TRBV7-8 and TRBJ1-4, reads GAGVSQSPRYKVAKRGQDVALRCDPISGHVSLFWYQQALGQGPEFLTYFQNEAQLDKSGLPSDRFFAERPEGSVSTLKIQRTQQEDSAVYLCASSSLGTGGNEKLFFGSGTQLSVL.

V and J are TRBV10-3 and TRBJ2-1; TRBD2 matches 11 bases. CDR1 ENHRY and CDR2 SYGVKD come from the germline V gene. V lost 0 bases to trimming and J lost 4 bases; unmatched junction nucleotides: 5. The CDR3 runs 17 residues. DNA of the CDR3: TGTGCCATCAGTGAGTCGGAGACTAGCGGGAAGTACAATGAGCAGTTCTTC. This sequence encodes CAISESETSGKYNEQFF.

V is TRBV28 and J is TRBJ2-1; 8 nucleotides match TRBD2. After removal of 3 bases from V and 8 bases from J, the junction contained 9 bases not matched to a gene. Germline loops: CDR1 MDHEN, CDR2 SYDVKM. The CDR3 length is 15 residues. The CDR3 is CASSFGTGGPDEQFF. The CDR3 coding sequence is TGTGCCAGCAGTTTTGGAACGGGAGGGCCCGATGAGCAGTTCTTC.

V and J are TRBV27 and TRBJ2-7; D unclear. V lost 4 bases and J 5 bases, leaving 15 bases between the germline ends. Germline CDR1 reads MNHEY; CDR2 reads SMNVEV (reference sequence). The length of the CDR3 is 14 residues. In DNA, the CDR3 is TGTGCCAGCAGTTCGGGTAGTCGTGGAGACGAGCAGTACTTC. Translated, it gives CASSSGSRGDEQYF.

The V call is TRBV5-1, the J call TRBJ2-2, with D uncertain. Deletions cut 0 bases from V and 4 bases from J, with 10 bases between. The CDR3 runs 15 residues. Germline V CDR1 and CDR2: SGHRS, YFSETQ. CDR3 DNA sequence: TGCGCCAGCAGCTTGGGGCGGCAGACCACCGGGGAGCTGTTTTTT. Translated, it gives CASSLGRQTTGELFF.

The chain uses TRBV29-1 and TRBJ2-1; tentatively, D is TRBD2 (5 bases). The CDR3 extends over 15 amino acids. V lost 8 bases and J 3 bases, leaving 20 bases between the germline ends. Germline CDR1 is SQVTM and CDR2 is ANQGSEA. This CDR3 is CSLLTRLRGYNEQFF. The CDR3 coding sequence is TGCAGCCTTCTCACAAGGCTCCGGGGCTACAATGAGCAGTTCTTC.

The chain recombines TRBV6-2 or TRBV6-3 with TRBJ2-7; 8 bases are shared with TRBD2. The V segment lost 3 bases and the J segment 1 base; nucleotides outside the gene matches: 17. The CDR3 extends over 19 amino acids. CDR1 MNHEY and CDR2 SVGEGT come from the germline V gene. The chain's CDR3 is CASSYNPLAAQPGSYEQYF. CDR3 sequence (DNA): TGTGCCAGCAGTTATAACCCACTAGCGGCCCAACCAGGGTCCTACGAGCAGTACTTC.

The chain has TRBV19 and TRBJ1-5; 8 bases map to TRBD1. V dropped 10 bases and J dropped 3; count of bases not matched to a gene: 17. Germline V gives CDR1 LNHDA, CDR2 SQIVND (reference sequence). CDR3 size: 17 residues. CDR3 sequence reads: CATSPRTGQVVNQPQHF. CDR3 in DNA: TGTGCCACCAGCCCTAGAACGGGACAGGTTGTCAATCAGCCCCAGCATTTT. The variable domain in full, completed from reference TRBV19 and TRBJ1-5, reads DGGITQSPKYLFRKEGQNVTLSCEQNLNHDAMYWYRQDPGQGLRLIYYSQIVNDFQKGDIAEGYSVSREKKESFPLTVTSAQKNPTAFYLCATSPRTGQVVNQPQHFGDGTRLSIL.

This chain uses TRBV5-4 with TRBJ1-1; 8 bases fit TRBD1. Germline CDR1 is SGHNT and CDR2 is YYREEE (reference sequence). This CDR3 region has 14 residues. The ends lost 4 bases at V and 7 bases at J; junction bases unmatched: 9. CDR3 bases: TGTGCCAGCAGCCCCCTGCAGGGGGCACGTGAAGCTTTCTTT. Protein sequence: CASSPLQGAREAFF.

The chain is built from TRBV4-3 and TRBJ2-3; 7 nucleotides align to TRBD2. Per the germline V gene, CDR1 is LGHNA and CDR2 is YSLEER. V was pared by 3 bases and J by 4 bases, with 10 bases of the junction left unmatched. The CDR3 covers 16 residues. The CDR3 is CASSQEVAGPADTQYF. CDR3 nucleotide sequence: TGCGCCAGCAGCCAGGAGGTAGCGGGTCCGGCAGATACGCAGTATTTT.

V and J are TRBV29-1 and TRBJ2-2; 8 bases align to TRBD1. V dropped 6 bases and J dropped 5; count of bases not matched to a gene: 8. Germline V gene data show CDR1 as SQVTM and CDR2 as ANQGSEA. The CDR3 sequence is 14 residues long. CDR3 DNA: TGCAGCGTGGGGGACAGGCGAGGAACCGGGGAGCTGTTTTTT. Its protein is CSVGDRRGTGELFF.

The rearrangement links TRBV18 to TRBJ1-1; TRBD1 might be the D (6 bases). Trimming took 0 bases from V and 4 from J, leaving 12 bases between them. Germline V gene data show CDR1 as KGHSH and CDR2 as LQKENI. The CDR3 runs to 15 residues. The CDR3 nucleotides are TGTGCCAGCTCACCACCCGGGGGGCGCGCCACTGAAGCTTTCTTT. Protein product: CASSPPGGRATEAFF. Full variable domain (rest looked up from reference TRBV18 and TRBJ1-1): NAGVMQNPRHLVRRRGQEARLRCSPMKGHSHVYWYRQLPEEGLKFMVYLQKENIIDESGMPKERFSAEFPKEGPSILRIQQVVRGDSAAYFCASSPPGGRATEAFFGQGTRLTVV.

The DNA for the CDR3 is TGTGCCAGCGGATCGGGACAGAGCTCCTACAATGAGCAGTTCTTC. Its protein product is CASGSGQSSYNEQFF. V usage is TRBV6-5 and J usage is TRBJ2-1, with 7 positions matching TRBD1. CDR3 length: 15 amino acids. Germline assignment: CDR1 MNHEY and CDR2 SVGAGI. V shed 8 bases and J 0 bases; nucleotides not matched to a gene: 7.

In its sample, this clone was seen once. This chain connects TRBV6-2 or TRBV6-3 to TRBJ2-1, with a possible D match to TRBD2 (6 bases). Germline lookup yields CDR1 MNHEY and CDR2 SVGEGT. The CDR3 covers 15 residues. V was shortened by 4 bases and J by 4 bases, with 14 bases between the two germline ends. The CDR3 DNA is TGTGCCAGCAGTTTTGCGGGACCGGAATACAATGAGCAGTTCTTC. It is translated as CASSFAGPEYNEQFF.

The chain employs TRBV9 and TRBJ2-5; 10 nucleotides match TRBD2. Germline-derived CDR1 and CDR2 are SGDLS and YYNGEE. V was clipped by 0 bases and J by 1 base; unmatched bases: 6. The CDR3 has 17 residues. CDR3 residues: CASSVGGSGRFQETQYF. CDR3 in DNA: TGTGCCAGCAGCGTAGGGGGTAGCGGGAGGTTCCAAGAGACCCAGTACTTC. Looking up the rest from reference TRBV9 and TRBJ2-5 gives the full variable domain: DSGVTQTPKHLITATGQRVTLRCSPRSGDLSVYWYQQSLDQGLQFLIQYYNGEERAKGNILERFSAQQFPDLHSELNLSSLELGDSALYFCASSVGGSGRFQETQYFGPGTRLLVL.

V usage is TRBV5-4 and J usage is TRBJ2-7; 7 positions agree with TRBD1. CDR1 is SGHNT, CDR2 YYREEE, per germline (reference sequence). J lost 6 bases, V lost 0 bases, and 9 bases had no gene match. This CDR3 has 15 amino acids. The CDR3 spells CASSLEQGTWVEQYF. CDR3 coding DNA: TGTGCCAGCAGCTTGGAACAGGGGACGTGGGTCGAGCAGTACTTC. Filled out from reference TRBV5-4 and TRBJ2-7, the complete variable domain reads ETGVTQSPTHLIKTRGQQVTLRCSSQSGHNTVSWYQQALGQGPQFIFQYYREEENGRGNFPPRFSGLQFPNYSSELNVNALELDDSALYLCASSLEQGTWVEQYFGPGTRLTVT.

This chain connects TRBV2 to TRBJ1-5; 10 bases match TRBD1. With V trimmed by 5 bases and J by 2 bases, 6 bases remained unmatched. Germline V gene data show CDR1 as SNHLY and CDR2 as FYNNEI. CDR3 length: 16 amino acids. DNA for the CDR3: TGTGCCAGCAGTAGACAGGGGGCGCGGGGCAATCAGCCCCAGCATTTT. This gives the protein CASSRQGARGNQPQHF.

This clone was counted only a few times. V gene TRBV7-6 combines with J gene TRBJ2-2, with 10 bases aligning to TRBD2. V lost 7 bases to trimming and J lost 6 bases; unmatched junction nucleotides: 11. This CDR3 region has 16 residues. CDR1 is SGHVS, CDR2 FNYEAQ, per germline. The CDR3 DNA reads TGTGCCAGCATCCGGACCCATAGCGGGAGGCCCGGGGAGCTGTTTTTT. It is translated as CASIRTHSGRPGELFF.